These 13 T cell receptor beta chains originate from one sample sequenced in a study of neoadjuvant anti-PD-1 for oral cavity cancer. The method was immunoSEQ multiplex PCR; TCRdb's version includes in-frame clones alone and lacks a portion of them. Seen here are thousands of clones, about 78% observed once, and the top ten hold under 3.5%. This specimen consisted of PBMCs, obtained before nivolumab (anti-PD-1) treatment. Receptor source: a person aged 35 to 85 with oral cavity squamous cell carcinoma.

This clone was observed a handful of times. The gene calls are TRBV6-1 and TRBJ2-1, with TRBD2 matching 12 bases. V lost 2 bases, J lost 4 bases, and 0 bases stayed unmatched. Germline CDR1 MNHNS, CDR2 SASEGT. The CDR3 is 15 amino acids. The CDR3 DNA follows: TGTGCCAGCAGTGAACTAGCGGGGGGGTACAATGAGCAGTTCTTC. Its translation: CASSELAGGYNEQFF.

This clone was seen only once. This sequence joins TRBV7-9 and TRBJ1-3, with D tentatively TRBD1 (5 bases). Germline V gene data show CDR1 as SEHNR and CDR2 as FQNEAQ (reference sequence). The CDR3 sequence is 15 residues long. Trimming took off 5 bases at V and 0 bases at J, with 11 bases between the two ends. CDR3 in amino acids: CASSDQTASGNTIYF. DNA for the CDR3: TGTGCCAGCAGCGACCAGACAGCCTCTGGAAACACCATATATTTT. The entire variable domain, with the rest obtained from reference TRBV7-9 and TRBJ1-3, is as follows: DTGVSQNPRHKITKRGQNVTFRCDPISEHNRLYWYRQTLGQGPEFLTYFQNEAQLEKSRLLSDRFSAERPKGSFSTLEIQRTEQGDSAMYLCASSDQTASGNTIYFGEGSWLTVV.

The CDR3 DNA sequence: TGTGCCTGGAGCAGCATGAACACTGAAGCTTTCTTT. Its protein is CAWSSMNTEAFF. The V gene is TRBV30, the J gene TRBJ1-1; unclear D gene. CDR1 and CDR2 from the germline V gene are GTSNPN and SVGIG (reference sequence). V was pared by 3 bases and J by 0 bases, with 5 bases between. This CDR3 contains 12 residues.

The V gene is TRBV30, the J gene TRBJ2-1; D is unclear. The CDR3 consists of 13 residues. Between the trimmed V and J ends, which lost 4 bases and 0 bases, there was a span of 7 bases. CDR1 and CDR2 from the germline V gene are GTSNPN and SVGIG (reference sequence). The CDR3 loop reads CAWNPSSYNEQFF. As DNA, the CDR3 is TGTGCCTGGAACCCGAGCTCCTACAATGAGCAGTTCTTC.

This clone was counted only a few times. CDR3 sequence: CAISESSGNTIYF. The CDR3 nucleotides read TGTGCCATCAGTGAGTCCTCAGGAAACACCATATATTTT. The genes are TRBV10-3 and TRBJ1-3; D is ambiguous. The CDR3 totals 13 residues. V was shortened by 0 bases and J by 4 bases, with 4 bases between the two germline ends. Germline-derived CDR1 and CDR2 are ENHRY and SYGVKD.

The CDR3: CASSSLGAGASYNEQFF. DNA for the CDR3: TGTGCCAGCAGCTCCCTGGGCGCGGGGGCCTCCTACAATGAGCAGTTCTTC. The chain is built from TRBV7-2 and TRBJ2-1, with D tentatively TRBD2 (7 bases). The CDR3 covers 17 residues. Germline CDR1 and CDR2: SGHTA and FQGNSA. Trimming stripped 4 bases from V and 0 bases from J, with 16 bases between.

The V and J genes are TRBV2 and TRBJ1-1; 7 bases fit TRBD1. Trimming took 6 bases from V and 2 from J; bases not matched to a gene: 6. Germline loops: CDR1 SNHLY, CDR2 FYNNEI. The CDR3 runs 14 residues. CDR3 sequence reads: CASSRRTGNTEAFF. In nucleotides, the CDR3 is TGTGCCAGCAGCCGACGGACAGGCAACACTGAAGCTTTCTTT. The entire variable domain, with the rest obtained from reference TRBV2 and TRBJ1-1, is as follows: EPEVTQTPSHQVTQMGQEVILRCVPISNHLYFYWYRQILGQKVEFLVSFYNNEISEKSEIFDDQFSVERPDGSNFTLKIRSTKLEDSAMYFCASSRRTGNTEAFFGQGTRLTVV.

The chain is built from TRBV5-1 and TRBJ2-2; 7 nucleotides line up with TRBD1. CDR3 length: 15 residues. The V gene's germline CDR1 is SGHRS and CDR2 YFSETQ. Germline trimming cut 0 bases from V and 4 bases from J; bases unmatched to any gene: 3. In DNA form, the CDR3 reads TGCGCCAGCAGCTTGGGACAGGGAGTCACCGGGGAGCTGTTTTTT. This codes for CASSLGQGVTGELFF.

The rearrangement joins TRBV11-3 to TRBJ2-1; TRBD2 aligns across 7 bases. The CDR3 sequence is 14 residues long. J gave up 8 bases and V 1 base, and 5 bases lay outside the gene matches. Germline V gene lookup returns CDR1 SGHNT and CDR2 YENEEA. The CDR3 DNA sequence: TGTGCCAGCAGCTTAGGGCGGGGGTTTGATGAGCAGTTCTTC. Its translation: CASSLGRGFDEQFF.

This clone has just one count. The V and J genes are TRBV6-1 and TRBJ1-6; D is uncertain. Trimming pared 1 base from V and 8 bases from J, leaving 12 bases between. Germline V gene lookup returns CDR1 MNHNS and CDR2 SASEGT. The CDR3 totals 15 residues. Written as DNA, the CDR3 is TGTGCCAGCAGTGAAGTTGACAAACGTCATTCACCCCTCCACTTT. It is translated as CASSEVDKRHSPLHF.

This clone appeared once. The CDR3 sequence: CASSLADFGNTIYF. CDR3 DNA: TGCGCCAGCAGCTTGGCCGACTTTGGAAACACCATATATTTT. The chain uses TRBV5-1 and TRBJ1-3; D is undetermined. The CDR3 is 14 amino acids. V lost 0 bases to trimming and J lost 3 bases, with 7 bases between them. From germline, CDR1 is SGHRS and CDR2 YFSETQ.

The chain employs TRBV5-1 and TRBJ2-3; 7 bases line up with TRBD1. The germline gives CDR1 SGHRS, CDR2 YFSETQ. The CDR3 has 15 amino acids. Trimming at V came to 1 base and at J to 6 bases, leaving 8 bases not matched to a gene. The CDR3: CASSLRQGDGDTQYF. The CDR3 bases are TGCGCCAGCAGCTTGAGACAGGGAGATGGGGATACGCAGTATTTT.

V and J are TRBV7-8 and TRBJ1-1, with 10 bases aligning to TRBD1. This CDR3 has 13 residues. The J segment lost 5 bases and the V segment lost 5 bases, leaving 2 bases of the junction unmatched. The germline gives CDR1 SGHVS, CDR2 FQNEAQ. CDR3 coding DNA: TGTGCCAGCAGCCGGACAGGGGGGACTGAAGCTTTCTTT. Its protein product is CASSRTGGTEAFF.